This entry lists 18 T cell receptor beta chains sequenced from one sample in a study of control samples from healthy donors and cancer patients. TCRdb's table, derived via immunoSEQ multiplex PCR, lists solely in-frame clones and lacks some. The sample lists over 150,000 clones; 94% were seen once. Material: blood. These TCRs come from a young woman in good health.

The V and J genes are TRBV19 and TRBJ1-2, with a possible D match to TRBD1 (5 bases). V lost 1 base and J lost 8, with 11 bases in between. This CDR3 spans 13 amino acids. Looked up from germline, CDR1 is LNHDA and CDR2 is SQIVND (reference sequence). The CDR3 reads CASSIARERGYTF. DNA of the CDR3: TGTGCCAGTAGTATAGCCAGGGAGAGAGGCTACACCTTC.

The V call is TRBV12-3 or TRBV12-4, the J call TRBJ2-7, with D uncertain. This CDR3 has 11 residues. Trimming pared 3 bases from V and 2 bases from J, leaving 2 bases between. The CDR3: CASSFAYEQYF. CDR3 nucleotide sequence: TGTGCCAGCAGTTTTGCCTACGAGCAGTACTTC.

The chain's CDR3 is CASSSTPGTGNQPQHF. CDR3 in DNA: TGTGCCAGCAGCAGCACTCCCGGGACAGGGAATCAGCCCCAGCATTTT. The chain couples TRBV7-9 to TRBJ1-5; the match to TRBD1 covers 9 bases. This CDR3 contains 16 residues. The ends lost 5 bases at V and 4 bases at J; junction bases unmatched: 9. Germline V lookup: CDR1 SEHNR, CDR2 FQNEAQ (reference sequence).

The DNA for the CDR3 is TGTGCCAGCAGCGGCCAGACTAGTCTCTACGAGCAGTACTTC. Amino acids: CASSGQTSLYEQYF. The genes are TRBV7-8 and TRBJ2-7, with D perhaps matching TRBD2 (6 bases). Trimming took off 5 bases at V and 3 bases at J, with 14 bases between the two ends. The germline V gene has CDR1 SGHVS and CDR2 FQNEAQ. This CDR3 spans 14 amino acids. The whole variable domain, filled in from reference TRBV7-8 and TRBJ2-7, reads GAGVSQSPRYKVAKRGQDVALRCDPISGHVSLFWYQQALGQGPEFLTYFQNEAQLDKSGLPSDRFFAERPEGSVSTLKIQRTQQEDSAVYLCASSGQTSLYEQYFGPGTRLTVT.

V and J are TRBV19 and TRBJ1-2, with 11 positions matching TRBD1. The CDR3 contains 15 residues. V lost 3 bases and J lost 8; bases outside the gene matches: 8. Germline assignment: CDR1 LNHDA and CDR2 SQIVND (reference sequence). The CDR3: CASSIGGQGARGYTF. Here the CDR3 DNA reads TGTGCCAGTAGTATTGGAGGACAGGGGGCGCGAGGCTACACCTTC.

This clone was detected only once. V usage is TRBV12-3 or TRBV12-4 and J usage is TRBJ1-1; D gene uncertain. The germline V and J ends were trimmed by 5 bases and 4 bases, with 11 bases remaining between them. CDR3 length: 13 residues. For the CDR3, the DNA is TGTGCCAGCAGTACAAAAGGGTTCACTGAAGCTTTCTTT. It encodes CASSTKGFTEAFF.

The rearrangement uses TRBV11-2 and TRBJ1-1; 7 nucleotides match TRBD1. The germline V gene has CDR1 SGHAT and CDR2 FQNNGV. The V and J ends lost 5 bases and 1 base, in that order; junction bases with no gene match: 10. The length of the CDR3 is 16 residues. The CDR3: CASSRWGRGPNTEAFF. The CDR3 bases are TGTGCCAGCAGCCGGTGGGGTAGGGGGCCGAACACTGAAGCTTTCTTT.

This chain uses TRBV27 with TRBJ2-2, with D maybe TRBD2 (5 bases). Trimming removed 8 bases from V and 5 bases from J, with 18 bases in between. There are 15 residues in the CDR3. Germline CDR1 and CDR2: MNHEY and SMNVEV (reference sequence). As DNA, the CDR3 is TGTGCCAGCCGTTACGGGTGGTCGGGGACCGGGGAGCTGTTTTTT. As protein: CASRYGWSGTGELFF.

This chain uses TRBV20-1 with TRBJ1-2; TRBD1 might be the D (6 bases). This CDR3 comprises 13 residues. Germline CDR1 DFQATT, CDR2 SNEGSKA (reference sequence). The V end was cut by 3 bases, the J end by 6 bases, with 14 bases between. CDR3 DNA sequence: TGCAGTGCTAGTAAACAGGGAAGAGATGGCTACACCTTC. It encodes CSASKQGRDGYTF.

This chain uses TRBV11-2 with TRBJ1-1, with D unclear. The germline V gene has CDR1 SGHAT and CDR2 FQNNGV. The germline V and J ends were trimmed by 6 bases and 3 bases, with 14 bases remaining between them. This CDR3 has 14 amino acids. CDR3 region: CASSSGPLYTEAFF. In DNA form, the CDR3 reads TGTGCCAGCAGTTCCGGACCGTTGTACACTGAAGCTTTCTTT. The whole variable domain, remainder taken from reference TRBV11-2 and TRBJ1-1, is EAGVAQSPRYKIIEKRQSVAFWCNPISGHATLYWYQQILGQGPKLLIQFQNNGVVDDSQLPKDRFSAERLKGVDSTLKIQPAKLEDSAVYLCASSSGPLYTEAFFGQGTRLTVV.

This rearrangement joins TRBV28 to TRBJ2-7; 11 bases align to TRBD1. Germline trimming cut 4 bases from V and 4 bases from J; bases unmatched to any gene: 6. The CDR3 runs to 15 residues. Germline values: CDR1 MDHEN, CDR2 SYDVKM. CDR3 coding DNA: TGTGCCAGCAGTTCCCCCGGGACAGGGGGGTACGAGCAGTACTTC. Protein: CASSSPGTGGYEQYF.

CDR3 sequence: CASSLRGVSGYTF. Written as DNA, the CDR3 is TGTGCCAGCAGTTTAAGAGGGGTCTCTGGCTACACCTTC. The chain uses TRBV12-3 or TRBV12-4 and TRBJ1-2; TRBD1 is a possible D gene (5 bases). The CDR3 sequence is 13 residues long. Trimming left V 2 bases short and J 7 bases short, with 11 bases between.

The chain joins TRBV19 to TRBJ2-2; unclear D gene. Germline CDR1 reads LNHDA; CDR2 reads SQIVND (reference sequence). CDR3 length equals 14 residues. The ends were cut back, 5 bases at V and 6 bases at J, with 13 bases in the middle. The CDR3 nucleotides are TGTGCCAGTAGTGGCAGTAGAAGGCCCGGGGAGCTGTTTTTT. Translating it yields CASSGSRRPGELFF. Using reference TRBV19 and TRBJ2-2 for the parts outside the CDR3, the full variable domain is DGGITQSPKYLFRKEGQNVTLSCEQNLNHDAMYWYRQDPGQGLRLIYYSQIVNDFQKGDIAEGYSVSREKKESFPLTVTSAQKNPTAFYLCASSGSRRPGELFFGEGSRLTVL.

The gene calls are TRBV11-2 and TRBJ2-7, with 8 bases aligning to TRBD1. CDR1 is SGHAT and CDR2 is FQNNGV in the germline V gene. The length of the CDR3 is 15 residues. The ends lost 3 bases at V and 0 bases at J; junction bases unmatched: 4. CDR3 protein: CASSFGGQVSYEQYF. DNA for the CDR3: TGTGCCAGCAGCTTCGGGGGACAGGTCTCCTACGAGCAGTACTTC.

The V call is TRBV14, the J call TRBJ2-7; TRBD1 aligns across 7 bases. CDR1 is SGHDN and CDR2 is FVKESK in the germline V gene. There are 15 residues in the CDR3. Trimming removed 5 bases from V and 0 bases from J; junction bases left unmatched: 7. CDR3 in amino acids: CASSFRTGSSYEQYF. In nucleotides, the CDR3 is TGTGCCAGCAGCTTTCGGACAGGCAGCTCCTACGAGCAGTACTTC.

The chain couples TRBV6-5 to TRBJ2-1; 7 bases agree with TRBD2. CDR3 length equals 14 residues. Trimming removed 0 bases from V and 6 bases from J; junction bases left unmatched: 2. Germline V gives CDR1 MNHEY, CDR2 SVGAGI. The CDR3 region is CASSYSRTSNEQFF. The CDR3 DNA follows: TGTGCCAGCAGTTACTCGAGGACTAGCAATGAGCAGTTCTTC.

CDR3 DNA: TGCGCCAGCAGCTTGACGAACCCTCCTAGCACAGATACGCAGTATTTT. It encodes CASSLTNPPSTDTQYF. V is TRBV5-1 and J is TRBJ2-3; D not resolved. Looked up from germline, CDR1 is SGHRS and CDR2 is YFSETQ. The V and J ends lost 1 base and 0 bases respectively, with 12 bases between them. The CDR3 contains 16 residues.

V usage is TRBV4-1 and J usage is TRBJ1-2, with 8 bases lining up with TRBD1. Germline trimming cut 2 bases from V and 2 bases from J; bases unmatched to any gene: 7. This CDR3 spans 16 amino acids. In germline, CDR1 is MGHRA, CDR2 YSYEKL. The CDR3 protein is CASSQIRGDRNYGYTF. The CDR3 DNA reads TGCGCCAGCAGCCAAATAAGGGGGGACAGGAACTATGGCTACACCTTC.